This TCR beta chain was identified in a study of shared clonotypes between healthy human individuals. On the study more broadly: Donors were two women and three men aged 18 to 49.

Germline CDR1 WSHSY, CDR2 SAAADI. V gave up 0 bases and J gave up 8 bases; unmatched junction bases: 7. This CDR3 is 15 amino acids long. Repertoires were generated with immunoSEQ multiplex PCR, while TCRdb's copy carries only in-frame clones and drops some. This sample has fewer than 650,000 clones, with 75% to 85% found just once. This sequence was found in a woman aged 40 to 50 in good health. Some clones in this sample may be carry-over from other donors' samples. The chain recombines TRBV10-2 with TRBJ2-7; 10 nucleotides agree with TRBD1. Sequencing was done on a sample of PBMCs. The CDR3 loop is CASSESPRQGAQQYF. Written as DNA, the CDR3 is TGCGCCAGCAGTGAGTCCCCCAGACAGGGGGCACAGCAGTACTTC.